These 23 T cell receptor beta chains were all obtained from the same sample, sequenced in a study of blood T cell dynamics during melanoma immunotherapy. Time point specified: week 3, after first cycle of checkpoint inhibitor. Using immunoSEQ multiplex PCR, the repertoire was profiled, and TCRdb retains in-frame clones only, with some absent. The top ten clones hold roughly 4% of a sample with thousands of clones, 85% to 90% of them seen once. This sample comprised blood, obtained from a patient treated with checkpoint blockade. The receptors shown here come from a human donor with melanoma.

This chain joins TRBV27 and TRBJ2-6, with a tentative D call TRBD1 (6 bases). Trimming took off 8 bases at V and 0 bases at J, with 20 bases between the two ends. The CDR3 length is 18 residues. Germline V gene data show CDR1 as MNHEY and CDR2 as SMNVEV (reference sequence). CDR3 sequence: CASHRTGWDISGANVLTF. In DNA, the CDR3 is TGTGCCAGCCACCGCACAGGGTGGGACATCTCTGGGGCCAACGTCCTGACTTTC.

This clone was found a few times. The chain has TRBV7-8 and TRBJ1-1; D is ambiguous. The CDR3 loop spans 14 amino acids. V lost 3 bases and J 1 base, leaving 9 bases between the germline ends. Per germline, CDR1 SGHVS and CDR2 FQNEAQ. The CDR3 sequence is CASSLPGENTEAFF. The CDR3 DNA reads TGTGCCAGCAGCTTGCCCGGGGAGAACACTGAAGCTTTCTTT. Supplemented by reference TRBV7-8 and TRBJ1-1, the full variable domain reads GAGVSQSPRYKVAKRGQDVALRCDPISGHVSLFWYQQALGQGPEFLTYFQNEAQLDKSGLPSDRFFAERPEGSVSTLKIQRTQQEDSAVYLCASSLPGENTEAFFGQGTRLTVV.

V usage is TRBV6-5 and J usage is TRBJ1-1; weak D call: TRBD1 (5 bases). The V gene's germline CDR1 is MNHEY and CDR2 SVGAGI. The CDR3 has 14 amino acids. Trimming left V 0 bases short and J 13 bases short, with 18 bases between. The CDR3 is CASSYSMIGREFFF. CDR3 nucleotides: TGTGCCAGCAGTTACTCGATGATTGGCAGGGAATTTTTCTTT.

The chain links TRBV2 to TRBJ2-5; D not certain. The J call is doubtful: the DNA matches TRBJ2-7 better. CDR3 length: 12 amino acids. Germline CDR1 reads SNHLY; CDR2 reads FYNNEI. This CDR3 is CASFRSPYEQYF. The CDR3 DNA follows: TGTGCCAGCTTCAGGTCCCCCTACGAGCAGTACTTC.

The V call is TRBV19, the J call TRBJ2-7, with D tentatively TRBD2 (5 bases). This CDR3 has 10 amino acids. Trimming shortened V by 10 bases and J by 2 bases, and 6 bases separated the two germline ends. From germline, CDR1 is LNHDA and CDR2 SQIVND (reference sequence). The CDR3 DNA reads as TGTGCCACCGGGACCTACGAGCAGTACTTC. Protein product: CATGTYEQYF. Full variable domain (remainder filled in from reference TRBV19 and TRBJ2-7): DGGITQSPKYLFRKEGQNVTLSCEQNLNHDAMYWYRQDPGQGLRLIYYSQIVNDFQKGDIAEGYSVSREKKESFPLTVTSAQKNPTAFYLCATGTYEQYFGPGTRLTVT.

V is TRBV4-2 and J is TRBJ1-4; tentatively, D is TRBD1 (6 bases). In germline, CDR1 is LGHNA, CDR2 YNFKEQ. Trimming removed 0 bases from V and 4 bases from J, with 12 bases in between. The CDR3 runs 16 residues. The CDR3 here is CASSQDFRTVNEKLFF. Written as DNA, the CDR3 is TGTGCCAGCAGCCAAGATTTCCGGACAGTTAATGAAAAACTGTTTTTT.

V is TRBV14 and J is TRBJ1-2, with 12 positions matching TRBD1. CDR1 and CDR2 (germline): SGHDN, FVKESK. Germline trimming cut 3 bases from V and 7 bases from J; bases unmatched to any gene: 9. The CDR3 sequence is 16 residues long. DNA for the CDR3: TGTGCCAGCAGCCACCGAACCGGGACAGGGGGCAGTGGCTACACCTTC. Amino acids: CASSHRTGTGGSGYTF.

This chain links TRBV2 with TRBJ1-1; D is undetermined. This CDR3 region has 12 residues. Looked up from germline, CDR1 is SNHLY and CDR2 is FYNNEI. V lost 7 bases, J lost 0 bases, and 6 bases lay in between. The CDR3 nucleotides read TGTGCCAGCATATCGCTGAACACTGAAGCTTTCTTT. It specifies CASISLNTEAFF.

This chain links TRBV2 with TRBJ1-3, with D hard to call. Germline CDR1 reads SNHLY; CDR2 reads FYNNEI. V was pared by 7 bases and J by 0 bases, with 10 bases between. The CDR3 has 14 residues. CDR3 DNA: TGTGCCAGCACGTCCGATCACTCTGGAAACACCATATATTTT. It yields the protein CASTSDHSGNTIYF.

This clone appeared a few times. The chain is built from TRBV4-1 and TRBJ2-7, with D possibly TRBD2 on 6 matching bases. V dropped 3 bases and J dropped 4 bases, with 19 bases sitting between them. The germline gives CDR1 MGHRA, CDR2 YSYEKL. This CDR3 has 16 amino acids. CDR3 loop: CASSQNIPGLIYEQYF. CDR3 nucleotide sequence: TGCGCCAGCAGCCAGAATATACCGGGACTTATATACGAGCAGTACTTC.

The chain uses TRBV6-6 and TRBJ2-7; D tentatively reads TRBD1 or TRBD2 (6 bases each). This CDR3 spans 15 amino acids. Germline loops: CDR1 MNHNY, CDR2 SVGAGI (reference sequence). The ends were cut back, 6 bases at V and 3 bases at J, with 18 bases in the middle. The CDR3 here is CASSVASRGGYEQYF. CDR3 coding DNA: TGTGCCAGCAGCGTGGCAAGCAGGGGAGGCTACGAGCAGTACTTC.

This chain uses TRBV5-1 with TRBJ1-1; possible D gene TRBD1, 5 bases. CDR3 length: 15 residues. Germline V CDR1 and CDR2: SGHRS, YFSETQ. Trimming took off 1 base at V and 4 bases at J, with 14 bases between the two ends. This CDR3 reads CASSLSPGSGTEAFF. The DNA of the CDR3 is TGCGCCAGCAGCTTGAGCCCAGGGAGTGGCACTGAAGCTTTCTTT.

The V gene is TRBV5-6, the J gene TRBJ2-1; 9 bases match TRBD2. V gave up 2 bases and J gave up 13 bases; unmatched junction bases: 7. The germline V gene has CDR1 SGHDT and CDR2 YYEEEE. This CDR3 is 13 amino acids long. This chain's CDR3 is CASSFDKREVQFF. CDR3 sequence (DNA): TGTGCCAGCAGCTTTGACAAGCGGGAGGTTCAGTTCTTC.

This clone was observed a single time. The chain combines TRBV6-5 with TRBJ1-1; D is ambiguous. Germline CDR1 and CDR2: MNHEY and SVGAGI. Trimming shortened V by 10 bases and J by 5 bases, and 17 bases separated the two germline ends. This CDR3 has 13 amino acids. The CDR3 sequence is CATSRGMVTEAFF. The DNA for the CDR3 is TGTGCCACCTCCCGTGGGATGGTGACTGAAGCTTTCTTT.

The rearrangement joins TRBV7-2 to TRBJ2-7; D gene uncertain. CDR1 SGHTA and CDR2 FQGNSA come from the germline V gene. Trimming removed 1 base from V and 7 bases from J, with 8 bases in between. The CDR3 length is 12 residues. The CDR3 loop is CASSLVVWEQYF. CDR3 bases: TGTGCCAGCAGCTTAGTGGTCTGGGAGCAGTACTTC. Using reference TRBV7-2 and TRBJ2-7 for the parts outside the CDR3, the full variable domain is GAGVSQSPSNKVTEKGKDVELRCDPISGHTALYWYRQSLGQGLEFLIYFQGNSAPDKSGLPSDRFSAERTGGSVSTLTIQRTQQEDSAVYLCASSLVVWEQYFGPGTRLTVT.

This clone was seen a handful of times. This sequence joins TRBV28 and TRBJ1-5; D not certain. CDR1 is MDHEN and CDR2 is SYDVKM in the germline V gene. The germline V and J ends were trimmed by 6 bases and 5 bases, with 8 bases remaining between them. This CDR3 has 12 amino acids. The CDR3 spells CASRPSDQPQHF. In DNA, the CDR3 is TGTGCCAGCAGGCCATCTGATCAGCCCCAGCATTTT.

This chain joins TRBV4-2 and TRBJ1-1, with a weak D call TRBD1 (5 bases). This CDR3 has 15 residues. Germline lookup yields CDR1 LGHNA and CDR2 YNFKEQ. With 0 bases removed from V and 3 bases from J, the gap between germline ends came to 11 bases. DNA of the CDR3: TGTGCCAGCAGCCAAGAGATGGGGACTTACACTGAAGCTTTCTTT. This gives the protein CASSQEMGTYTEAFF.

The chain couples TRBV10-3 to TRBJ1-3, with 12 bases matching TRBD1. Germline V gene sequence: CDR1 ENHRY, CDR2 SYGVKD. CDR3 size: 15 residues. The V segment lost 6 bases and the J segment 3 bases; nucleotides outside the gene matches: 3. The CDR3 DNA follows: TGTGCCATCAGGGGACAGGGGGCAGGTGGAAACACCATATATTTT. It encodes CAIRGQGAGGNTIYF.

The CDR3 loop is CASKALAGPPTYEQYF. The CDR3 DNA reads as TGTGCCAGCAAAGCCCTAGCGGGACCTCCAACCTACGAGCAGTACTTC. This chain connects TRBV2 to TRBJ2-7, with TRBD2 matching over 9 bases. The V gene end was trimmed by 7 bases and the J gene end by 2 bases; junction bases not matched to a gene: 12. CDR1 is SNHLY and CDR2 is FYNNEI in the germline V gene. The CDR3 totals 16 residues.

The V gene is TRBV6-5, the J gene TRBJ1-5; possible D gene TRBD1, 5 bases. CDR3 size: 12 residues. V was pared by 8 bases and J by 2 bases, with 7 bases between. Germline CDR1 is MNHEY and CDR2 is SVGAGI. The CDR3 loop reads CASWGGNQPQHF. The CDR3 region has the DNA TGTGCCAGCTGGGGGGGCAATCAGCCCCAGCATTTT.

CDR3 in amino acids: CASGGLFYEQYF. In nucleotides, the CDR3 is TGTGCCAGCGGGGGACTTTTCTACGAGCAGTACTTC. This sequence joins TRBV28 and TRBJ2-7; D perhaps matches TRBD2 (6 bases). Germline CDR1 reads MDHEN; CDR2 reads SYDVKM. Trimming removed 8 bases from V and 3 bases from J, with 11 bases in between. The length of the CDR3 is 12 residues.

The J gene is TRBJ2-7, the V gene TRBV4-1; 8 bases map to TRBD1. V lost 3 bases and J lost 3; bases outside the gene matches: 7. This CDR3 is built from 15 residues. Germline CDR1 MGHRA, CDR2 YSYEKL. The CDR3 reads CASSHRGTGSYEQYF. CDR3 nucleotide sequence: TGCGCCAGCAGCCACCGAGGGACAGGAAGCTACGAGCAGTACTTC.

This clone came up once. The rearrangement uses TRBV9 and TRBJ1-2, with 10 bases fitting TRBD1. V trimming: 3 bases; J trimming: 8 bases; junction bases outside the gene matches: 7. Germline values: CDR1 SGDLS, CDR2 YYNGEE. The length of the CDR3 is 14 residues. CDR3 protein: CASSGGTGAQGYTF. DNA for the CDR3: TGTGCCAGCAGCGGGGGGACAGGGGCTCAGGGCTACACCTTC.